This TCR beta chain was identified during a study of lymphopenia after photon versus proton radiotherapy. CDR1 and CDR2 (germline): MNHNS, SASEGT. The CDR3 extends over 15 amino acids. V lost 1 base, J lost 5 bases, and 8 bases stayed unmatched. In regard to this clone: Its antigen is as yet unknown.

Points from the study as a whole: Authors raise, but do not show, better survival with proton therapy. Under photons, naive T cells and diversity fell while effector/memory populations rose. Oligoclonal CD8+ Temra expansion after nadir drove photon patients' diversity drop.

Clones were sequenced by immunoSEQ multiplex PCR, and TCRdb holds only the in-frame ones, with some missing. The sample shows 150,000 to 200,000 clones, about nine tenths of them seen only once. The sequence was obtained from a man aged 45-60 years with gastric cancer. Sequenced material: peripheral blood, taken from a patient treated with photon-based radiotherapy. The V and J genes are TRBV6-1 and TRBJ2-7; 7 positions agree with TRBD2. Here the CDR3 DNA reads TGTGCCAGCAGTGAAGGCGGGGGAAGGACAAACGAGCAGTACTTC. As protein: CASSEGGGRTNEQYF.